A single sample is the source of the 6 T cell receptor beta chains below, sequenced in a study of technical replicates of blood from four donors (dated by TCRdb to about 2017). Library construction relied on the immunoSEQ multiplex PCR assay. TCRdb stores this immuneACCESS table with in-frame sequences only. Part of the clones is absent; in the studies checked, under half of the shortfall reflects unresolved V genes, and no reason is known for the rest. Present in this sample are 70,000 to 95,000 clones, 85% to 95% of which were seen just once. The ten largest clones represent 0.25% to 0.3% of the sample. The sample comprised T cells isolated from PBMCs. These receptors came from a human donor in good health.

The chain has TRBV9 and TRBJ2-7; D is perhaps TRBD2 (5 bases). Germline CDR1 reads SGDLS; CDR2 reads YYNGEE. Trimming shortened V by 5 bases and J by 2 bases, and 14 bases separated the two germline ends. The CDR3 sequence is 14 residues long. For the CDR3, the DNA is TGTGCCAGCAGTTCCAGGACGGGAACCTACGAGCAGTACTTC. This encodes CASSSRTGTYEQYF.

This clone is a singleton in its sample. J is TRBJ1-6 and V is TRBV9, with TRBD1 matching 7 bases. The ends lost 1 base at V and 15 bases at J; junction bases unmatched: 10. The CDR3 totals 14 residues. Germline V gene sequence: CDR1 SGDLS, CDR2 YYNGEE. The CDR3, as DNA: TGTGCCAGCAGCGTAACAGGGGACCTTTCGCTCCTCCACTTT. Translating gives CASSVTGDLSLLHF. The complete variable domain, with remaining parts taken from reference TRBV9 and TRBJ1-6, reads DSGVTQTPKHLITATGQRVTLRCSPRSGDLSVYWYQQSLDQGLQFLIQYYNGEERAKGNILERFSAQQFPDLHSELNLSSLELGDSALYFCASSVTGDLSLLHFGNGTRLTVT.

The chain uses TRBV23-1 and TRBJ2-2, with a tentative D call TRBD2 (6 bases). TRBV23-1 is designated an ORF whose function remains uncertain. This CDR3 has 12 amino acids. V shed 7 bases and J shed 7 bases, with 10 bases lying between them. CDR3 coding DNA: TGCGCCAGCACCCGGGGGAGCGGGGAGCTGTTTTTT. The encoded protein is CASTRGSGELFF.

V and J are TRBV10-3 and TRBJ2-7; 10 bases agree with TRBD2. The CDR3 runs 16 residues. Germline CDR1 and CDR2: ENHRY and SYGVKD. The V gene end was trimmed by 2 bases and the J gene end by 7 bases; junction bases not matched to a gene: 11. As DNA, the CDR3 is TGTGCCATCAGTGAGCACGGTGGGACTAGCGCTTGGGAGCAGTACTTC. It translates to CAISEHGGTSAWEQYF.

The chain is built from TRBV6-6 and TRBJ2-5; 8 bases line up with TRBD2. V shed 0 bases, J shed 3 bases, and the junction held 6 bases outside the gene matches. Germline V gene lookup returns CDR1 MNHNY and CDR2 SVGAGI (reference sequence). The CDR3 sequence is 16 residues long. In DNA form, the CDR3 reads TGTGCCAGCAGTTACTCGAACCGGGGGGGCAAAGAGACCCAGTACTTC. Its protein is CASSYSNRGGKETQYF.

This clone has only one observation. The chain combines TRBV6-6 with TRBJ1-3; 7 bases line up with TRBD1. The CDR3 has 15 amino acids. Trimming at V came to 2 bases and at J to 0 bases, leaving 1 base not matched to a gene. Germline-derived CDR1 and CDR2 are MNHNY and SVGAGI (reference sequence). The CDR3, as DNA: TGTGCCAGCAGTTACGGGACAGCCTCTGGAAACACCATATATTTT. It yields the protein CASSYGTASGNTIYF.